The entry below describes one T cell receptor beta chain. Its target is not known. This entry comes from a study of blood T cells in healthy people across ages. Samples each yielded at least 5 micrograms of total RNA. There are 14 residues in the CDR3. Germline V gene sequence: CDR1 SGDLS, CDR2 YYNGEE. Study-wide findings and caveats: Estimates drawn from one million T cells were deemed to understate diversity. With age, beta diversity per million T cells declined roughly linearly, significantly by about 40.

A second PCR of about 7 to 12 cycles used a sample-barcoded 5' primer and a J-beta primer mix. TCRdb reprocessed the 5' RACE reads via MiXCR and lists one record per CDR3 protein. The table records 650,000 to 800,000 distinct CDR3 sequences, around 42% of them present only once. The TCR originated in a man aged 60 to 75 in good health. The material sequenced was blood. This rearrangement joins TRBV9 to TRBJ2-5; the match to TRBD1 covers 8 bases. The J call may be incorrect, as the DNA end agrees better with TRBJ2-7. CDR3 protein: CASSVDREWREQYF. For the CDR3, the DNA is TGTGCCAGCAGCGTGGACAGGGAGTGGCGCGAGCAGTACTTC.